The present T cell receptor beta chain was sequenced within a study of blood T cells in healthy people across ages. Alongside a J-beta primer mix, a sample-barcoded 5' primer served in a second PCR lasting about 7 to 11 cycles. TCRdb passed the 5' RACE reads through MiXCR, listing each CDR3 protein once. The sample lists around 1.5 million distinct CDR3 sequences, approximately 59% seen once, with over 6.5% in the top ten. Sequences were obtained from blood. This sequence originates from a young man in good health.

The CDR3 is CSVYSGGYNEQYF. CDR3 in DNA: TGCAGCGTATATAGCGGGGGCTACAATGAGCAGTACTTC. This chain connects TRBV29-1 to TRBJ2-7, with 9 bases fitting TRBD2. The CDR3 has 13 amino acids. J gave up 7 bases and V 6 bases, and 10 bases lay outside the gene matches. CDR1 is SQVTM, CDR2 ANQGSEA, per germline.